Listed below are T cell receptor beta chains from one sample, sequenced in a study of T cell responses to AZD1222 COVID-19 vaccine. The assay was immunoSEQ multiplex PCR, and TCRdb's table has in-frame clones only and misses some. The data show 120,000 to 150,000 clones, approximately 90% seen once. The source material was peripheral blood, sampled 28 days after the second AZD1222 dose. Every receptor here comes from an adult who received the AZD1222 COVID-19 vaccine. Both conserved end residues are part of each CDR3. The D gene is left open where the match is weak. Clone size is given for some rows only: seen once, a few or many times, or a class if the clone is expanded.

clone size: NA; V gene: TRBV5-6; J gene: TRBJ2-2; CDR3 length: 14; D gene: NA; CDR3 protein: CASSTGSHIGELFF; CDR3 DNA: TGTGCCAGCAGCACCGGGAGCCACATCGGGGAGCTGTTTTTT
clone size: NA; V gene: TRBV5-1; J gene: TRBJ2-7; CDR3 length: 13; D gene: TRBD2; CDR3 protein: CASRSGGYYEQYF; CDR3 DNA: TGCGCCAGCAGGAGCGGGGGTTACTACGAGCAGTACTTC
clone size: once; V gene: TRBV27; J gene: TRBJ1-5; CDR3 length: 15; D gene: NA; CDR3 protein: CASSLTRQTNQPQHF; CDR3 DNA: TGTGCCAGCAGTTTAACTAGGCAGACGAATCAGCCCCAGCATTTT
clone size: NA; V gene: TRBV7-9; J gene: TRBJ2-5; CDR3 length: 15; D gene: NA; CDR3 protein: CASSSLAVGRETQYF; CDR3 DNA: TGTGCCAGCAGCTCCCTTGCGGTGGGTCGAGAGACCCAGTACTTC
clone size: NA; V gene: TRBV4-1; J gene: TRBJ1-6; CDR3 length: 15; D gene: TRBD1; CDR3 protein: CASSQDGQGGSPLHF; CDR3 DNA: TGCGCCAGCAGCCAAGACGGACAGGGAGGTTCACCCCTCCACTTT
clone size: NA; V gene: TRBV30; J gene: TRBJ1-2; CDR3 length: 11; D gene: NA; CDR3 protein: CAWSIVAFYTF; CDR3 DNA: TGTGCCTGGAGTATTGTTGCATTCTACACCTTC
clone size: NA; V gene: TRBV3-1/TRBV3-2; J gene: TRBJ1-1; CDR3 length: 12; D gene: NA; CDR3 protein: CASSQGNTEAFF; CDR3 DNA: TGTGCCAGCAGCCAGGGGAACACTGAAGCTTTCTTT
clone size: NA; V gene: TRBV24-1; J gene: TRBJ1-2; CDR3 length: 15; D gene: TRBD1; CDR3 protein: CATSDWGTGEYGYTF; CDR3 DNA: TGTGCCACCAGTGATTGGGGGACAGGGGAATATGGCTACACCTTC
clone size: NA; V gene: TRBV7-9; J gene: TRBJ2-3; CDR3 length: 15; D gene: TRBD1; CDR3 protein: CASSFGTGGTDTQYF; CDR3 DNA: TGTGCCAGCAGCTTCGGGACAGGGGGCACAGATACGCAGTATTTT
clone size: NA; V gene: TRBV1; J gene: TRBJ1-2; CDR3 length: 10; D gene: NA; CDR3 protein: CTSSHRGYTF; CDR3 DNA: TGCACCAGCAGCCATAGAGGCTACACCTTC
clone size: NA; V gene: TRBV27; J gene: TRBJ1-5; CDR3 length: 14; D gene: NA; CDR3 protein: CASSLQGPNQPQHF; CDR3 DNA: TGTGCCAGCAGTTTGCAGGGTCCCAATCAGCCCCAGCATTTT
clone size: once; V gene: TRBV13; J gene: TRBJ1-1; CDR3 length: 10; D gene: NA; CDR3 protein: CASSLLEAFF; CDR3 DNA: TGTGCCAGCAGCCTCCTGGAGGCTTTCTTT
clone size: NA; V gene: TRBV5-6; J gene: TRBJ1-2; CDR3 length: 17; D gene: TRBD1; CDR3 protein: CASSSRGYRGVTYGYTF; CDR3 DNA: TGTGCCAGCAGCTCCAGGGGATACAGGGGAGTCACCTATGGCTACACCTTC
clone size: NA; V gene: TRBV21-1; J gene: TRBJ2-1; CDR3 length: 13; D gene: NA; CDR3 protein: CALPSGRANEQFF; CDR3 DNA: TGTGCCCTTCCTAGCGGGAGGGCCAATGAGCAGTTCTTC
clone size: NA; V gene: TRBV11-3; J gene: TRBJ1-1; CDR3 length: 12; D gene: NA; CDR3 protein: CASSLDRKPAFF; CDR3 DNA: TGTGCCAGCAGCTTAGATCGGAAACCGGCTTTCTTT
clone size: NA; V gene: TRBV28; J gene: TRBJ2-7; CDR3 length: 14; D gene: NA; CDR3 protein: CASSLPRQFYEQYF; CDR3 DNA: TGTGCCAGCAGTCTACCCCGGCAGTTCTACGAGCAGTACTTC
clone size: NA; V gene: TRBV29-1; J gene: TRBJ1-6; CDR3 length: 13; D gene: NA; CDR3 protein: CSVLATYNSPLHF; CDR3 DNA: TGCAGCGTTCTAGCGACCTATAATTCACCCCTCCACTTT
clone size: NA; V gene: TRBV19; J gene: TRBJ2-7; CDR3 length: 14; D gene: NA; CDR3 protein: CASSTADKTYEQYF; CDR3 DNA: TGTGCCAGTAGTACCGCAGACAAAACCTACGAGCAGTACTTC
clone size: NA; V gene: TRBV18; J gene: TRBJ2-5; CDR3 length: 16; D gene: NA; CDR3 protein: CASSPPGARVQETQYF; CDR3 DNA: TGTGCCAGCTCACCACCTGGTGCACGGGTTCAAGAGACCCAGTACTTC
clone size: NA; V gene: TRBV11-3; J gene: TRBJ2-7; CDR3 length: 15; D gene: TRBD1; CDR3 protein: CASSRGQGASYEQYF; CDR3 DNA: TGTGCCAGCAGCAGAGGACAGGGGGCCTCCTACGAGCAGTACTTC
clone size: once; V gene: TRBV20-1; J gene: TRBJ1-2; CDR3 length: 12; D gene: NA; CDR3 protein: CSASGIRGTPTF; CDR3 DNA: TGCAGTGCTAGTGGTATCCGGGGCACACCCACCTTC
clone size: NA; V gene: TRBV10-1; J gene: TRBJ2-7; CDR3 length: 13; D gene: TRBD2; CDR3 protein: CASSDVRTSLQYF; CDR3 DNA: TGCGCCAGCAGTGATGTCCGGACTAGCCTGCAGTACTTC
clone size: NA; V gene: TRBV15; J gene: TRBJ1-5; CDR3 length: 13; D gene: NA; CDR3 protein: CATSRGPQQPQHF; CDR3 DNA: TGTGCCACCAGCAGAGGCCCCCAACAGCCCCAGCATTTT
clone size: NA; V gene: TRBV28; J gene: TRBJ2-7; CDR3 length: 16; D gene: TRBD2; CDR3 protein: CASSLGLAGVIYEQYF; CDR3 DNA: TGTGCCAGCAGTTTAGGACTAGCGGGAGTGATCTACGAGCAGTACTTC
clone size: NA; V gene: TRBV5-1; J gene: TRBJ2-7; CDR3 length: 14; D gene: TRBD1; CDR3 protein: CASSPDRGFYEQYF; CDR3 DNA: TGCGCCAGCAGCCCGGACAGGGGTTTTTACGAGCAGTACTTC
clone size: NA; V gene: TRBV28; J gene: TRBJ1-4; CDR3 length: 15; D gene: NA; CDR3 protein: CASSLGTMGSRELFF; CDR3 DNA: TGTGCCAGCAGTTTAGGGACAATGGGGTCGCGGGAACTGTTTTTT
clone size: NA; V gene: TRBV28; J gene: TRBJ1-5; CDR3 length: 18; D gene: NA; CDR3 protein: CASSSLSRGAFGNQPQHF; CDR3 DNA: TGTGCCAGCAGTTCCCTGTCACGGGGCGCTTTTGGCAATCAGCCCCAGCATTTT
clone size: NA; V gene: TRBV19; J gene: TRBJ1-2; CDR3 length: 14; D gene: TRBD1; CDR3 protein: CASSGTGGPGGYTF; CDR3 DNA: TGTGCCAGTAGTGGGACAGGGGGCCCCGGTGGCTACACCTTC
clone size: NA; V gene: TRBV27; J gene: TRBJ2-1; CDR3 length: 15; D gene: NA; CDR3 protein: CASSSLPEGRNEQFF; CDR3 DNA: TGTGCCAGCAGTTCCCTGCCAGAGGGAAGGAATGAGCAGTTCTTC
clone size: NA; V gene: TRBV12-3/TRBV12-4; J gene: TRBJ2-3; CDR3 length: 13; D gene: NA; CDR3 protein: CASSLGRTDTQYF; CDR3 DNA: TGTGCCAGCAGTCTAGGGCGCACAGATACGCAGTATTTT
clone size: NA; V gene: TRBV5-1; J gene: TRBJ1-1; CDR3 length: 14; D gene: TRBD1; CDR3 protein: CASSLLTGEGEAFF; CDR3 DNA: TGCGCCAGCAGCTTGTTAACAGGGGAAGGTGAAGCTTTCTTT
clone size: NA; V gene: TRBV19; J gene: TRBJ1-1; CDR3 length: 14; D gene: NA; CDR3 protein: CASSIGLLNTEAFF; CDR3 DNA: TGTGCCAGTAGTATAGGGCTGCTGAACACTGAAGCTTTCTTT
clone size: once; V gene: TRBV7-2; J gene: TRBJ2-1; CDR3 length: 14; D gene: TRBD2; CDR3 protein: CASSLEALAGGEFF; CDR3 DNA: TGTGCCAGCAGCTTAGAGGCACTAGCGGGAGGGGAGTTCTTC
clone size: NA; V gene: TRBV28; J gene: TRBJ1-1; CDR3 length: 15; D gene: NA; CDR3 protein: CASSSSTEQGLKAFF; CDR3 DNA: TGTGCCAGCAGTTCGTCAACGGAACAGGGTCTAAAAGCTTTCTTT
clone size: NA; V gene: TRBV7-8; J gene: TRBJ2-3; CDR3 length: 14; D gene: TRBD2; CDR3 protein: CASSSSGGTDTQYF; CDR3 DNA: TGTGCCAGCAGTTCTAGCGGGGGCACAGATACGCAGTATTTT
clone size: NA; V gene: TRBV30; J gene: TRBJ1-5; CDR3 length: 14; D gene: NA; CDR3 protein: CAWSDGGGVAPQHF; CDR3 DNA: TGTGCCTGGAGTGATGGGGGTGGCGTTGCGCCCCAGCATTTT
clone size: medium-sized; V gene: TRBV2; J gene: TRBJ2-1; CDR3 length: 12; D gene: NA; CDR3 protein: CASMVSYNEQFF; CDR3 DNA: TGTGCCAGCATGGTGTCCTACAATGAGCAGTTCTTC
clone size: NA; V gene: TRBV28; J gene: TRBJ2-3; CDR3 length: 13; D gene: NA; CDR3 protein: CASSGSPTNTQYF; CDR3 DNA: TGTGCCAGCAGTGGCAGCCCCACAAATACGCAGTATTTT
clone size: once; V gene: TRBV11-2; J gene: TRBJ2-7; CDR3 length: 15; D gene: NA; CDR3 protein: CASSYNRDGTYEQYF; CDR3 DNA: TGTGCCAGCAGCTACAATAGGGACGGGACCTACGAGCAGTACTTC
clone size: few; V gene: TRBV5-1; J gene: TRBJ2-7; CDR3 length: 14; D gene: NA; CDR3 protein: CASSWTVSSYEQYF; CDR3 DNA: TGCGCCAGCAGCTGGACAGTTAGCTCCTACGAGCAGTACTTC
clone size: NA; V gene: TRBV7-2; J gene: TRBJ2-5; CDR3 length: 13; D gene: NA; CDR3 protein: CASSFPVQETQYF; CDR3 DNA: TGTGCCAGCAGCTTCCCAGTGCAAGAGACCCAGTACTTC
clone size: NA; V gene: TRBV19; J gene: TRBJ1-2; CDR3 length: 11; D gene: NA; CDR3 protein: CASSEGRGYTF; CDR3 DNA: TGTGCCAGTAGCGAGGGAAGGGGCTACACCTTC
clone size: once; V gene: TRBV6-2/TRBV6-3; J gene: TRBJ1-1; CDR3 length: 13; D gene: NA; CDR3 protein: CASSYPEGGAAFF; CDR3 DNA: TGTGCCAGCAGTTACCCAGAGGGGGGAGCGGCTTTCTTT
clone size: NA; V gene: TRBV5-4; J gene: TRBJ1-1; CDR3 length: 16; D gene: NA; CDR3 protein: CASSPAPRGSGTEAFF; CDR3 DNA: TGTGCCAGCAGCCCCGCCCCCAGGGGTTCAGGCACTGAAGCTTTCTTT
clone size: NA; V gene: TRBV6-5; J gene: TRBJ1-4; CDR3 length: 14; D gene: TRBD1; CDR3 protein: CASSAGGGGEKLFF; CDR3 DNA: TGTGCCAGCAGCGCAGGGGGCGGGGGTGAAAAACTGTTTTTT
clone size: NA; V gene: TRBV27; J gene: TRBJ2-7; CDR3 length: 17; D gene: TRBD2; CDR3 protein: CASRRSGLAGGPNEQYF; CDR3 DNA: TGTGCCAGCAGAAGGTCCGGGCTAGCGGGAGGGCCTAACGAGCAGTACTTC
clone size: NA; V gene: TRBV29-1; J gene: TRBJ1-5; CDR3 length: 15; D gene: TRBD1; CDR3 protein: CSVADREGDNQPQHF; CDR3 DNA: TGCAGCGTTGCTGACAGGGAGGGGGACAATCAGCCCCAGCATTTT
clone size: NA; V gene: TRBV2; J gene: TRBJ1-4; CDR3 length: 14; D gene: TRBD1; CDR3 protein: CASSRRQGNEKLFF; CDR3 DNA: TGTGCCAGCAGTAGACGACAGGGAAATGAAAAACTGTTTTTT
clone size: NA; V gene: TRBV5-6; J gene: TRBJ1-1; CDR3 length: 13; D gene: TRBD1; CDR3 protein: CASSFAGTVEAFF; CDR3 DNA: TGTGCCAGCAGCTTCGCCGGGACAGTCGAAGCTTTCTTT
clone size: NA; V gene: TRBV7-9; J gene: TRBJ2-3; CDR3 length: 14; D gene: TRBD2; CDR3 protein: CASSFTSGMDTQYF; CDR3 DNA: TGTGCCAGCAGCTTCACTAGCGGGATGGATACGCAGTATTTT
clone size: NA; V gene: TRBV7-9; J gene: TRBJ1-4; CDR3 length: 17; D gene: NA; CDR3 protein: CASSLRPFPATNEKLFF; CDR3 DNA: TGTGCCAGCAGCTTAAGACCTTTTCCTGCAACTAATGAAAAACTGTTTTTT
clone size: NA; V gene: TRBV10-1; J gene: TRBJ2-2; CDR3 length: 17; D gene: NA; CDR3 protein: CASSESGMRTGTGELFF; CDR3 DNA: TGCGCCAGCAGTGAGTCAGGGATGCGAACCGGGACCGGGGAGCTGTTTTTT
clone size: NA; V gene: TRBV19; J gene: TRBJ1-2; CDR3 length: 14; D gene: NA; CDR3 protein: CASRNGEDTYGYTF; CDR3 DNA: TGTGCCAGTAGAAATGGGGAGGATACCTATGGCTACACCTTC
clone size: once; V gene: TRBV23-1; J gene: TRBJ2-5; CDR3 length: 16; D gene: NA; CDR3 protein: CASSQVRLTHQETQYF; CDR3 DNA: TGCGCCAGCAGTCAAGTACGACTAACCCACCAAGAGACCCAGTACTTC
clone size: NA; V gene: TRBV18; J gene: TRBJ1-4; CDR3 length: 14; D gene: TRBD1; CDR3 protein: CASSAGTGGEKLFF; CDR3 DNA: TGTGCCAGCTCAGCCGGGACAGGGGGCGAAAAACTGTTTTTT